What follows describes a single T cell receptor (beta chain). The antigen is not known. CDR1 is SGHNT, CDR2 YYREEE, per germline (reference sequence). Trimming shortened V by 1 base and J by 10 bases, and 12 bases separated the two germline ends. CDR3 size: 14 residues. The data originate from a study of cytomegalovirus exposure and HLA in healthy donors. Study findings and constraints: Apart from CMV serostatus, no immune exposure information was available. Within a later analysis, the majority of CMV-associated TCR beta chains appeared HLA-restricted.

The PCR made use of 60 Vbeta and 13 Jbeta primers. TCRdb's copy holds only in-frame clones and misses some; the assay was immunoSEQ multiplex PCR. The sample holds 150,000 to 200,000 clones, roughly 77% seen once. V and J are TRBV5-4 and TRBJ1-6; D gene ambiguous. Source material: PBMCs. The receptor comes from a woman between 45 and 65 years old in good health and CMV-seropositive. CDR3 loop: CASSLTVRESPLHF. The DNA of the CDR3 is TGTGCCAGCAGCTTGACTGTGCGAGAGTCACCCCTCCACTTT.